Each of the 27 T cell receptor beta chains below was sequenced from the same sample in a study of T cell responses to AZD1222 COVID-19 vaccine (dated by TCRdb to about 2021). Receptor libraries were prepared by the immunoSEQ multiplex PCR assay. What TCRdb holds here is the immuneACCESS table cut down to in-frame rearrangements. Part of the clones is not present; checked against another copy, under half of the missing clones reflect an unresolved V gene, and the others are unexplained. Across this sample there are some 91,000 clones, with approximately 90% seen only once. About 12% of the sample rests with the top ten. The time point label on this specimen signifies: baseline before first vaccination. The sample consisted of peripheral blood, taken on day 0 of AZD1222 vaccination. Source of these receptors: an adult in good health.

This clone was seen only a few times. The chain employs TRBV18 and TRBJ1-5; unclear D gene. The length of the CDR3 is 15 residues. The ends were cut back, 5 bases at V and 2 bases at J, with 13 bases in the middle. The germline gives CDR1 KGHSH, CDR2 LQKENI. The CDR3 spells CASSSAGMGNQPQHF. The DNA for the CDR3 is TGTGCCAGCTCATCAGCGGGGATGGGCAATCAGCCCCAGCATTTT.

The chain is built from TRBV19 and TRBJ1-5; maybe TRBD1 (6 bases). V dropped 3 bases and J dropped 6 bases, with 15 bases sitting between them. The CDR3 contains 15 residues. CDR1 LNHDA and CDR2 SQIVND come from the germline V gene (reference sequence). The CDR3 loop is CASSMRQGMGQPQHF. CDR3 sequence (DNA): TGTGCCAGTAGTATGAGGCAGGGGATGGGTCAGCCCCAGCATTTT.

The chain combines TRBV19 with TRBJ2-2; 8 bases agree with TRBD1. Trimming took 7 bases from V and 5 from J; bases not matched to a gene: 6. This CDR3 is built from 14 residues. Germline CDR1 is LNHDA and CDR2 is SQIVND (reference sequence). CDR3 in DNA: TGTGCCAGTAAAGGAACAGGGGGGACCGGGGAGCTGTTTTTT. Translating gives CASKGTGGTGELFF.

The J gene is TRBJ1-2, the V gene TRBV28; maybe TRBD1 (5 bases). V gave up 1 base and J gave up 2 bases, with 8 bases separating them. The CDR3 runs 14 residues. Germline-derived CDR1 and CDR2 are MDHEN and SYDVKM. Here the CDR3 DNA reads TGTGCCAGCAGTTTATCCCCAGGGAACTATGGCTACACCTTC. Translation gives CASSLSPGNYGYTF.

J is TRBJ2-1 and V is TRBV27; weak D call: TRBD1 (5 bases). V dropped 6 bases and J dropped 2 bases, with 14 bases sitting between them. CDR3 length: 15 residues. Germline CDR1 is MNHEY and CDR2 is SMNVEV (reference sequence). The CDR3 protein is CASSAGYSPYNEQFF. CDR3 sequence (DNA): TGTGCCAGCAGCGCAGGGTATAGCCCCTACAATGAGCAGTTCTTC.

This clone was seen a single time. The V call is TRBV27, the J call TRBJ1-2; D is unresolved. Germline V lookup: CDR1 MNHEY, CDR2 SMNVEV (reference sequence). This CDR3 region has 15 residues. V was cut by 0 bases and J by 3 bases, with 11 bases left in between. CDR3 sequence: CASSLSSTIHYGYTF. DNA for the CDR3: TGTGCCAGCAGTTTATCGTCGACAATCCACTATGGCTACACCTTC.

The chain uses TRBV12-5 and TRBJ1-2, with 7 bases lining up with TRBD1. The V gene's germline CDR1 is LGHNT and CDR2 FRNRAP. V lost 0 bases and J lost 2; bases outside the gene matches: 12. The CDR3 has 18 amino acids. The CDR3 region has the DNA TGTGCTAGTGGTTTGGTCCAGGGGGTAGTAGCCTCGAACTATGGCTACACCTTC. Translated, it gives CASGLVQGVVASNYGYTF.

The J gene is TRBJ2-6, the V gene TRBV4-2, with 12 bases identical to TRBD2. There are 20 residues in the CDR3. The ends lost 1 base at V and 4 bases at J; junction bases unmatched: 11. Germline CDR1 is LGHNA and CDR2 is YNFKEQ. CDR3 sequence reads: CASSQVVASGGAGGANVLTF. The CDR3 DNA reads TGTGCCAGCAGCCAAGTCGTAGCTAGCGGGGGGGCAGGAGGGGCCAACGTCCTGACTTTC.

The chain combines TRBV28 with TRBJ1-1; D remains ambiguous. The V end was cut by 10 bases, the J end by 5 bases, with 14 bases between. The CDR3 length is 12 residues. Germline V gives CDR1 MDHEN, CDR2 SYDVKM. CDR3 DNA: TGTGCCACCGCGAATTCGGGGACTGAAGCTTTCTTT. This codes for CATANSGTEAFF.

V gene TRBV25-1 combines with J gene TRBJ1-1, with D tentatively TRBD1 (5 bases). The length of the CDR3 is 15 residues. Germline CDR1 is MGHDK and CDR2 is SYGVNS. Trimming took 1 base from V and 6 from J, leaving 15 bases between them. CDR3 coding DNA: TGTGCCAGCAGTGAATTTCAGGGTGGGAAGGCTGAAGCTTTCTTT. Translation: CASSEFQGGKAEAFF.

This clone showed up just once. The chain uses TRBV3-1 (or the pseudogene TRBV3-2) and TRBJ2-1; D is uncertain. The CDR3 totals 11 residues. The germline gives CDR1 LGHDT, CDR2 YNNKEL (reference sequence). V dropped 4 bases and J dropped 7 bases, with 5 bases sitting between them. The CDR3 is CASSLMNEQFF. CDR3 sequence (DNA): TGTGCCAGCAGCCTAATGAATGAGCAGTTCTTC.

The CDR3 region is CASSYRNTEAFF. In DNA, the CDR3 is TGTGCCAGCAGCTACCGCAACACTGAAGCTTTCTTT. This chain uses TRBV28 with TRBJ1-1; D unresolved. Trimming removed 6 bases from V and 2 bases from J, with 7 bases in between. Germline V lookup: CDR1 MDHEN, CDR2 SYDVKM. The CDR3 covers 12 residues.

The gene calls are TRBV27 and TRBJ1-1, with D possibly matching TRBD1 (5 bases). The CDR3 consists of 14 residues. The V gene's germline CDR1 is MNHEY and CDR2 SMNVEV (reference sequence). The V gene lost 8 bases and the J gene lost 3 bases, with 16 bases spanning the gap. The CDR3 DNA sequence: TGTGCCAGCTGGGCAGGGAGGGTCTACACTGAAGCTTTCTTT. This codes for CASWAGRVYTEAFF.

CDR3 sequence reads: CASSLPGTVIYEQYF. CDR3 nucleotide sequence: TGCGCCAGCAGCTTGCCTGGGACGGTGATCTACGAGCAGTACTTC. The V call is TRBV5-1, the J call TRBJ2-7; the D call may be TRBD1 or TRBD2 (5 bases each). Germline assignment: CDR1 SGHRS and CDR2 YFSETQ. The CDR3 contains 15 residues. Trimming shortened V by 1 base and J by 3 bases, and 14 bases separated the two germline ends.

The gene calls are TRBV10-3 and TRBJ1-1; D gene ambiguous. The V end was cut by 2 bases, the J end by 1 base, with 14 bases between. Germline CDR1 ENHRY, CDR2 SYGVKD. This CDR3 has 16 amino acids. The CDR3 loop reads CAISERQARPNTEAFF. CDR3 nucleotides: TGTGCCATCAGTGAGCGGCAGGCGAGACCGAACACTGAAGCTTTCTTT.

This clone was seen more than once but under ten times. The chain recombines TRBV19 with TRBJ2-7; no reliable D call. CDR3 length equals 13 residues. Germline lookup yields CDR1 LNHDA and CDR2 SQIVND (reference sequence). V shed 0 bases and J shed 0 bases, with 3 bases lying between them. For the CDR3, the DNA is TGTGCCAGTAGTATAGATGGCTCCTACGAGCAGTACTTC. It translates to CASSIDGSYEQYF.

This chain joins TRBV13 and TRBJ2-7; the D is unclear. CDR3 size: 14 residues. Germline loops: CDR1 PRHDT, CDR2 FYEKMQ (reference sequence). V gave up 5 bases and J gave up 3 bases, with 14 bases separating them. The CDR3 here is CASSAGPLGYEQYF. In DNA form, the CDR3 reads TGTGCCAGCAGCGCCGGTCCACTGGGCTACGAGCAGTACTTC.

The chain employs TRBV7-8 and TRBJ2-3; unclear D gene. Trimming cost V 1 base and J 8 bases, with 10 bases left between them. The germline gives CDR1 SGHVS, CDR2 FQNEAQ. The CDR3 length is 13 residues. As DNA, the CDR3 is TGTGCCAGCAGCTTAGGAGAGAAAGCTACGCAGTATTTT. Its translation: CASSLGEKATQYF.

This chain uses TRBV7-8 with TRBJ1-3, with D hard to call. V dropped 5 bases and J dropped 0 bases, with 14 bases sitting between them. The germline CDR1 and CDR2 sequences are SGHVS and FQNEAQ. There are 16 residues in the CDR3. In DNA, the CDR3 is TGTGCCAGCAGCCCCATGTGGGCAAGCTCTGGAAACACCATATATTTT. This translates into CASSPMWASSGNTIYF.

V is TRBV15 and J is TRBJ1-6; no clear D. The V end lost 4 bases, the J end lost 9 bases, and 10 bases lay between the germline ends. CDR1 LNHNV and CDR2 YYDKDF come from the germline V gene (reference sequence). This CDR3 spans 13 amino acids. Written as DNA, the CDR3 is TGTGCCACCAGCATCCTGGGGATTTCACCCCTCCACTTT. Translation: CATSILGISPLHF. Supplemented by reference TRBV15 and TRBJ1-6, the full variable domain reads DAMVIQNPRYQVTQFGKPVTLSCSQTLNHNVMYWYQQKSSQAPKLLFHYYDKDFNNEADTPDNFQSRRPNTSFCFLDIRSPGLGDTAMYLCATSILGISPLHFGNGTRLTVT.

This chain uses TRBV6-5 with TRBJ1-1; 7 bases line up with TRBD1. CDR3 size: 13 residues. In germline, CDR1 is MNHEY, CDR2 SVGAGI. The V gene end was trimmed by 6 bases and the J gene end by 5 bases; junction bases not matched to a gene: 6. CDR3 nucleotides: TGTGCCAGCAGCCCGGGACAGCGGACTGAAGCTTTCTTT. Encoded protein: CASSPGQRTEAFF.

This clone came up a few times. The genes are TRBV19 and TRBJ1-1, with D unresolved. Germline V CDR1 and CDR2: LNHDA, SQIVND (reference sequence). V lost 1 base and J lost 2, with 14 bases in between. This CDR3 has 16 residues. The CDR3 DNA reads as TGTGCCAGTAGTATAGGAGGGCGGATAACCAACACTGAAGCTTTCTTT. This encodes CASSIGGRITNTEAFF.

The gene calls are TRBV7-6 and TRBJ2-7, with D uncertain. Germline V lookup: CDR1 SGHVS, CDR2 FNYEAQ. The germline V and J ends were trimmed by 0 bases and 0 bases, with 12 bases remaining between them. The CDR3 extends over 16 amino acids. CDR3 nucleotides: TGTGCCAGCAGCTTAGCGCTAACAGCTAACTCCTACGAGCAGTACTTC. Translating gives CASSLALTANSYEQYF.

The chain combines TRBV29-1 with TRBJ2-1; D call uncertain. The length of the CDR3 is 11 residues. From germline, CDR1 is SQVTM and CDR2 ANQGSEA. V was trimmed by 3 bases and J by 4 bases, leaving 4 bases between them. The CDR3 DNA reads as TGCAGCGTTGAGTGGTACAATGAGCAGTTCTTC. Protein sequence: CSVEWYNEQFF.

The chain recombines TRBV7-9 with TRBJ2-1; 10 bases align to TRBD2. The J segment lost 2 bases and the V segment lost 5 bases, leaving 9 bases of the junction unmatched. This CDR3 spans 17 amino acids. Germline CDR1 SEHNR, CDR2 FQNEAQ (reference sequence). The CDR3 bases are TGTGCCAGCAGCCCGGGGGCAGCGGGAGGGACCTACAATGAGCAGTTCTTC. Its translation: CASSPGAAGGTYNEQFF.

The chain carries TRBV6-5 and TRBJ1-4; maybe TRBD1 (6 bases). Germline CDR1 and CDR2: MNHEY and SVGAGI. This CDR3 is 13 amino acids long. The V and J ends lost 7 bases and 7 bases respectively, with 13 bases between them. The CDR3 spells CASKGGVAEKLFF. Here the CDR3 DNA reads TGTGCCAGCAAGGGGGGAGTCGCTGAAAAACTGTTTTTT.

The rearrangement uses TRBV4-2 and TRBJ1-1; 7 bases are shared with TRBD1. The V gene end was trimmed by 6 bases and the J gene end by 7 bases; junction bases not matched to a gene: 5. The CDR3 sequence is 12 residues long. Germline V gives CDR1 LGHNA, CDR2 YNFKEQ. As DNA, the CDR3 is TGTGCCAGCAGGGGGACAGCGGTTGAAGCTTTCTTT. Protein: CASRGTAVEAFF.